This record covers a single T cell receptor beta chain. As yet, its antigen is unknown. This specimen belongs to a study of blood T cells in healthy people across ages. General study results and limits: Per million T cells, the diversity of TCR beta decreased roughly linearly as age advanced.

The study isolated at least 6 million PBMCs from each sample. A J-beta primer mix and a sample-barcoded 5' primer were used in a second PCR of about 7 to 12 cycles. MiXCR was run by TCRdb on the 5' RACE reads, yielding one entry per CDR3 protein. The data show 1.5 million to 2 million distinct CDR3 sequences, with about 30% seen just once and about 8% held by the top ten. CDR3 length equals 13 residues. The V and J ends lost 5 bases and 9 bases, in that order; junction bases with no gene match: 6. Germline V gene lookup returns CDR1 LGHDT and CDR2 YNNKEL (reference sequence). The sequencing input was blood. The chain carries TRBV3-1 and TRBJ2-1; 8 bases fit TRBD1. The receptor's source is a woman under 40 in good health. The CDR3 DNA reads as TGTGCCAGCAGCGCCCAGGGGGCAAGTGAGCAGTTCTTC. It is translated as CASSAQGASEQFF.